The clone carrying this TCR beta chain was recorded only once. These data originate in a study of control samples from healthy donors and cancer patients. This CDR3 is 16 amino acids long. V gave up 7 bases and J gave up 3 bases; unmatched junction bases: 9. Germline V gene lookup returns CDR1 MNHEY and CDR2 SMNVEV (reference sequence). Data came from immunoSEQ multiplex PCR; TCRdb stores just in-frame clones and leaves some out. Counted here are fewer than 200,000 clones, roughly 90% occurring once; the ten biggest clones make up roughly 1.5%. This chain uses TRBV27 with TRBJ2-3; 11 bases match TRBD2. The receptor comes from a woman in her forties or fifties in good health. The sample was blood. The CDR3 sequence is CASTRSGLAVTDTQYF. The CDR3 DNA reads TGTGCCAGCACTCGCTCGGGACTAGCGGTAACAGATACGCAGTATTTT.